This entry is about one T cell receptor (beta chain). Sample time point: sample taken at primary tumor resection. From tumor, nontumor lung or frozen PBMC, whole RNA was taken unsorted for sequencing. These data belong to a study of spatial heterogeneity in lung cancer. Study in general: The study observed each unique TCR and UMI combination more than ten times on average in raw reads.

This CDR3 has 14 residues. Deletions cut 6 bases from V and 2 bases from J, with 13 bases between. From germline, CDR1 is ENHRY and CDR2 SYGVKD. TCRdb processed the 5' RACE reads anew with MiXCR; each CDR3 protein has one entry. The top ten hold around an eighth of the sample, which has approximately 47,000 distinct CDR3 sequences, less than 9% seen once. The sequencing used PBMCs, collected at surgery. V gene TRBV10-3 combines with J gene TRBJ1-2; D is uncertain. This clonotype was sampled from a female donor with early-stage non-small cell lung cancer. The chain's CDR3 is CAIRPPDGNYGYTF. The DNA for the CDR3 is TGTGCCATCAGACCCCCGGACGGGAACTATGGCTACACCTTC.